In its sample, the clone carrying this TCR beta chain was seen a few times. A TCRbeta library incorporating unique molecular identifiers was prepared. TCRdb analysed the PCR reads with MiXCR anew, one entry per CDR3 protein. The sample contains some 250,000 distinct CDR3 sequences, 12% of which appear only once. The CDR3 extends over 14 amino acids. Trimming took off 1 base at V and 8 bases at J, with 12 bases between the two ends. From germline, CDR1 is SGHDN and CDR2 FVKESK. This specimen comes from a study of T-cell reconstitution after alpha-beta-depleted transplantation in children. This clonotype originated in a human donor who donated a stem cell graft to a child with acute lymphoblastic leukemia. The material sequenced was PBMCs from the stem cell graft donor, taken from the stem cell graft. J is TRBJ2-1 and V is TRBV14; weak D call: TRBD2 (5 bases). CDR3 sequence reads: CASSQVGLAHEQFF. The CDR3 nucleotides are TGTGCCAGCAGCCAAGTAGGCCTAGCACATGAGCAGTTCTTC.